The 27 T cell receptor beta chains listed next were all sequenced from one sample in a study of Graves' ophthalmopathy and Graves' hyperthyroidism. Amplified TCR beta CDR3 regions were obtained using RNA transcripts as template. Following a first-round RT-PCR that used HTBI primers, a second-round multiplex PCR was carried out. TCRdb re-called the multiplex PCR reads with MiXCR, one entry per CDR3 protein. This sample has about 220,000 distinct CDR3 sequences, with under 25% found just once. Sequences were obtained from peripheral blood. The receptors were sampled from a woman aged 45-65 years with Graves' ophthalmopathy.

This chain uses TRBV20-1 with TRBJ2-7, with 8 bases matching TRBD2. Unmatched junction bases numbered 9, after V lost 5 bases and J lost 3 bases. This CDR3 has 14 residues. CDR1 and CDR2 (germline): DFQATT, SNEGSKA (reference sequence). CDR3 loop: CSALQAGVLYEQYF. CDR3 bases: TGCAGTGCTCTTCAAGCGGGAGTTCTCTACGAGCAGTACTTC.

This sequence joins TRBV4-1 and TRBJ2-7; D is perhaps TRBD2 (6 bases). This CDR3 contains 13 residues. Germline-derived CDR1 and CDR2 are MGHRA and YSYEKL. Trimming stripped 5 bases from V and 3 bases from J, with 11 bases between. The chain's CDR3 is CASSAGLGYEQYF. The CDR3 nucleotides read TGCGCCAGCAGCGCGGGACTTGGCTACGAGCAGTACTTC.

This clonotype was seen many times. The chain recombines TRBV18 with TRBJ1-1; D is undetermined. The CDR3 runs 13 residues. Germline CDR1 KGHSH, CDR2 LQKENI. Trimming removed 3 bases from V and 1 base from J, with 6 bases in between. The CDR3 region is CASSPGSNTEAFF. The CDR3 region has the DNA TGTGCCAGCTCACCCGGGTCGAACACTGAAGCTTTCTTT.

This clonotype has a handful of counts. The chain joins TRBV18 to TRBJ2-7, with 8 bases lining up with TRBD2. Germline lookup yields CDR1 KGHSH and CDR2 LQKENI. V shed 6 bases, J shed 6 bases, and the junction held 13 bases outside the gene matches. The CDR3 has 15 amino acids. In DNA form, the CDR3 reads TGTGCCAGCTCCACAACTGGGGCGGGAGGCCGCGAGCAGTACTTC. This translates into CASSTTGAGGREQYF. Combining the CDR3 with reference TRBV18 and TRBJ2-7 gives the whole variable domain NAGVMQNPRHLVRRRGQEARLRCSPMKGHSHVYWYRQLPEEGLKFMVYLQKENIIDESGMPKERFSAEFPKEGPSILRIQQVVRGDSAAYFCASSTTGAGGREQYFGPGTRLTVT.

Many counts were recorded for this clonotype. J is TRBJ2-2 and V is TRBV12-3 or TRBV12-4; D gene uncertain. The CDR3 has 13 amino acids. Trimming cost V 3 bases and J 9 bases, with 11 bases left between them. The CDR3 region has the DNA TGTGCCAGCAGTTTTGATCCCCGGCGGGAGCTGTTTTTT. Translation: CASSFDPRRELFF.

The sample holds many counts of this clonotype. The chain recombines TRBV19 with TRBJ2-7; perhaps TRBD1 as D (5 bases). The CDR3 consists of 14 residues. The V gene lost 2 bases and the J gene lost 6 bases, with 14 bases spanning the gap. Looked up from germline, CDR1 is LNHDA and CDR2 is SQIVND (reference sequence). The chain's CDR3 is CASSITVRAREQYF. The CDR3 coding sequence is TGTGCCAGTAGTATAACAGTCAGGGCTCGCGAGCAGTACTTC.

This clonotype was detected many times. V gene TRBV7-2 combines with J gene TRBJ2-1, with D possibly being TRBD1 (9 bases). CDR3 length: 14 residues. Germline lookup yields CDR1 SGHTA and CDR2 FQGNSA. V was clipped by 8 bases and J by 10 bases, with 21 bases between them. DNA for the CDR3: TGTGCCAGCTCTTTCACTAGCGGACAGGGGGAGCAGTTCTTC. Translating it yields CASSFTSGQGEQFF. Looking up the rest from reference TRBV7-2 and TRBJ2-1 gives the full variable domain: GAGVSQSPSNKVTEKGKDVELRCDPISGHTALYWYRQSLGQGLEFLIYFQGNSAPDKSGLPSDRFSAERTGGSVSTLTIQRTQQEDSAVYLCASSFTSGQGEQFFGPGTRLTVL.

A remark on this clonotype: A read error is possible here, since a much larger clone lies one base away. The CDR3 DNA is TGTGCCAGCAGTGCGCGGCAGCCCCAGCATTTT. Its translation: CASSARQPQHF. The chain recombines TRBV25-1 with TRBJ1-5; D is unclear. This CDR3 comprises 11 residues. V lost 4 bases to trimming and J lost 7 bases, with 5 bases between them. Germline loops: CDR1 MGHDK, CDR2 SYGVNS.

This clonotype was recorded at least ten times. The rearrangement links TRBV14 to TRBJ2-7, with a tentative D call TRBD2 (6 bases). The ends were cut back, 4 bases at V and 3 bases at J, with 13 bases in the middle. The CDR3 runs 14 residues. CDR1 is SGHDN, CDR2 FVKESK, per germline. The CDR3 reads CASSLTGLSYEQYF. Written as DNA, the CDR3 is TGTGCCAGCAGCCTCACGGGACTTAGCTACGAGCAGTACTTC.

This clonotype was counted many times. J is TRBJ1-5 and V is TRBV19; D remains unclear. Trimming removed 7 bases at V and 0 bases at J, with 13 bases between. The CDR3 has 15 amino acids. CDR1 LNHDA and CDR2 SQIVND come from the germline V gene (reference sequence). The CDR3 bases are TGTGCCAGTATTGGTGAGGGATATAGCAATCAGCCCCAGCATTTT. Its translation: CASIGEGYSNQPQHF.

The chain has TRBV6-2 or TRBV6-3 and TRBJ1-1, with D maybe TRBD1 (6 bases). CDR1 and CDR2 (germline): MNHEY, SVGEGT. There are 14 residues in the CDR3. Trimming shortened V by 8 bases and J by 5 bases, and 18 bases separated the two germline ends. The CDR3: CASREQGTWTEAFF. The CDR3 coding sequence is TGTGCCAGCCGAGAACAGGGCACCTGGACTGAAGCTTTCTTT.

This clonotype came up a few times. The chain combines TRBV5-1 with TRBJ2-7; 8 bases agree with TRBD2. The germline gives CDR1 SGHRS, CDR2 YFSETQ. The CDR3 totals 15 residues. The V and J ends lost 4 bases and 0 bases, in that order; junction bases with no gene match: 6. The CDR3 DNA follows: TGCGCCAGCAGCCCCCGGGGGGGGGGCTCCTACGAGCAGTACTTC. Its protein is CASSPRGGGSYEQYF. Filled out from reference TRBV5-1 and TRBJ2-7, the complete variable domain reads KAGVTQTPRYLIKTRGQQVTLSCSPISGHRSVSWYQQTPGQGLQFLFEYFSETQRNKGNFPGRFSGRQFSNSRSEMNVSTLELGDSALYLCASSPRGGGSYEQYFGPGTRLTVT.

This clonotype was counted at least ten times. One end of the junction is discordant with germline, which a read error may explain. The chain is built from TRBV11-1 and TRBJ2-7; 12 bases align to TRBD2. Germline loops: CDR1 SGHAT, CDR2 FQDESV (reference sequence). There are 14 residues in the CDR3. This CDR3 is CASSLAGGPHEQYF. CDR3 sequence (DNA): TGTGCCAGCAGCCTAGCGGGAGGGCCCCACGAGCAGTACTTC.

The sample holds many counts of this clonotype. The J gene is TRBJ1-1, the V gene TRBV12-3 or TRBV12-4; the D is unclear. Between the trimmed V and J ends, which lost 3 bases and 11 bases, there was a span of 10 bases. The CDR3 runs to 11 residues. The CDR3 sequence: CASSFSPVAFF. The CDR3 DNA follows: TGTGCCAGCAGTTTCTCACCGGTGGCTTTCTTT.

This clonotype was counted at least ten times. The chain is built from TRBV5-1 and TRBJ1-2; 7 nucleotides agree with TRBD1. Losses at the gene ends were 4 bases for V and 0 bases for J; bases not matched to a gene: 6. The germline V gene encodes CDR1 SGHRS and CDR2 YFSETQ. The length of the CDR3 is 15 residues. The CDR3 sequence is CASSTGQTPNYGYTF. The CDR3 DNA reads as TGCGCCAGCAGCACGGGACAGACTCCTAACTATGGCTACACCTTC.

The gene calls are TRBV9 and TRBJ2-5; 8 bases align to TRBD2. The V gene end was trimmed by 3 bases and the J gene end by 5 bases; junction bases not matched to a gene: 9. Germline V gene sequence: CDR1 SGDLS, CDR2 YYNGEE. CDR3 size: 15 residues. In nucleotides, the CDR3 is TGTGCCAGCAGCGCACAAGCGGGAGCTGTGGAGACCCAGTACTTC. This encodes CASSAQAGAVETQYF.

The sample holds many counts of this clonotype. J is TRBJ2-5 and V is TRBV7-6; D is perhaps TRBD1 (6 bases). With 3 bases removed from V and 3 bases from J, the gap between germline ends came to 11 bases. This CDR3 contains 14 residues. CDR1 is SGHVS and CDR2 is FNYEAQ in the germline V gene. Here the CDR3 DNA reads TGTGCCAGCAGCTTCCCGACAGGTGAAGAGACCCAGTACTTC. Its translation is CASSFPTGEETQYF.

As concerns this clonotype: A much larger clone differs from this one at a single base, so this may be a read error. The conserved phenylalanine or tryptophan normally closing the CDR3 is absent here, so this likely arose from a read error. The V gene is TRBV28, the J gene TRBJ2-3; D may match TRBD1 or TRBD2 (6 bases each). Germline CDR1 and CDR2: MDHEN and SYDVKM. The V gene lost 6 bases and the J gene lost 2 bases, with 15 bases spanning the gap. This CDR3 region has 15 residues. The CDR3 nucleotides are TGTGCCAGCAGCTTACGCGCGGGACACACAGATACGCAGTATCTT. It specifies CASSLRAGHTDTQYL.

Concerning this clonotype itself: The DNA is omitted, as the CDR3 cannot be located on it reliably, and the CDR3 follows TCRdb's listing. The chain uses TRBV14 and TRBJ2-2. The CDR3 is 16 amino acids in total, end residues counted. Germline V gene sequence: CDR1 SGHDN, CDR2 FVKESK. CDR3 amino acids: CASSHWGGRTPGSCFF.

This clonotype was picked up many times. The chain couples TRBV12-3 or TRBV12-4 to TRBJ2-7, with a tentative D call TRBD2 (6 bases). The germline V and J ends were trimmed by 6 bases and 3 bases, with 15 bases remaining between them. The CDR3 is 14 residues long. DNA for the CDR3: TGTGCCAGCAGCACGGGAGTTGGCATCTACGAGCAGTACTTC. Translated: CASSTGVGIYEQYF.

This clonotype was seen ten or more times. The gene calls are TRBV3-1 and TRBJ2-5; 9 nucleotides match TRBD2. This CDR3 region has 17 residues. CDR1 and CDR2 from the germline V gene are LGHDT and YNNKEL (reference sequence). J lost 6 bases, V lost 0 bases, and 11 bases had no gene match. CDR3 DNA sequence: TGTGCCAGCAGCCAAGAGGTGTCTAGCGGGAAAGGGAAGACCCAGTACTTC. Its protein is CASSQEVSSGKGKTQYF.

The chain joins TRBV12-3 or TRBV12-4 to TRBJ1-1; TRBD1 might be the D (5 bases). V dropped 6 bases and J dropped 1 base, with 12 bases sitting between them. The CDR3 consists of 14 residues. The CDR3 nucleotides read TGTGCCAGCAGAATAGGCGGGGGGAACACTGAAGCTTTCTTT. Translating gives CASRIGGGNTEAFF.

This clonotype showed up many times. The chain combines TRBV6-1 with TRBJ2-7, with D tentatively TRBD2 (6 bases). The CDR3 is 14 amino acids. The V end was cut by 6 bases, the J end by 0 bases, with 12 bases between. Germline CDR1 and CDR2: MNHNS and SASEGT. CDR3 coding DNA: TGTGCCAGCAGGAATCGGCGGGACTCCTACGAGCAGTACTTC. It specifies CASRNRRDSYEQYF.

This clonotype was picked up many times. The chain carries TRBV19 and TRBJ2-7; TRBD2 matches at 9 bases. With V trimmed by 3 bases and J by 4 bases, 10 bases remained unmatched. From germline, CDR1 is LNHDA and CDR2 SQIVND (reference sequence). The CDR3 length is 16 residues. As DNA, the CDR3 is TGTGCCAGTAGTATTATTGGCGGGAGGGCCGTTTACGAGCAGTACTTC. Protein sequence: CASSIIGGRAVYEQYF.

This clonotype was detected ten times or more. This chain joins TRBV7-3 and TRBJ1-1; D unclear. CDR1 SGHTA and CDR2 FQGTGA come from the germline V gene. The V gene lost 2 bases and the J gene lost 0 bases, with 4 bases spanning the gap. CDR3 size: 13 residues. DNA of the CDR3: TGTGCCAGCAGCTTATATATGAACACTGAAGCTTTCTTT. Amino acid sequence: CASSLYMNTEAFF.

The chain couples TRBV20-1 to TRBJ2-7, with a weak D call TRBD1 (5 bases). The CDR3 contains 16 residues. From germline, CDR1 is DFQATT and CDR2 SNEGSKA (reference sequence). The ends were cut back, 1 base at V and 1 base at J, with 17 bases in the middle. In DNA form, the CDR3 reads TGCAGTGCTAGAGGAACAGGCCCGAACTTTTCCTACGAGCAGTACTTC. It yields the protein CSARGTGPNFSYEQYF.

This clonotype has at least ten counts. CDR3 sequence reads: CAWSVTGLNTEAFF. The CDR3 DNA sequence: TGTGCCTGGAGTGTGACAGGCCTGAACACTGAAGCTTTCTTT. The V and J genes are TRBV30 and TRBJ1-1; possible D gene TRBD1, 6 bases. Germline CDR1 reads GTSNPN; CDR2 reads SVGIG (reference sequence). Trimming removed 0 bases at V and 0 bases at J, with 8 bases between. CDR3 length equals 14 residues.